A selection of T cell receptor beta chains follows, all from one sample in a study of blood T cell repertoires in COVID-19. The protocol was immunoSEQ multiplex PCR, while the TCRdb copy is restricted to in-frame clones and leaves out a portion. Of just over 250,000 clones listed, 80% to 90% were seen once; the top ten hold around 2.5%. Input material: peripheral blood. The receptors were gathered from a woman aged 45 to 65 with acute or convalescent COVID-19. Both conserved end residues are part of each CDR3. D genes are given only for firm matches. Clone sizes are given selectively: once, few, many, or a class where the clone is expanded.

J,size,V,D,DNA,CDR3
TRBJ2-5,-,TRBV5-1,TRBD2,TGCGCCAGCAGCTCCCAGCGGGAGGGCCAAGAGACCCAGTACTTC,CASSSQREGQETQYF
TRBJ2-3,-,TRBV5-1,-,TGCGCCAGCAGTCCTTCAGGGAATCGTATGGATACGCAGTATTTT,CASSPSGNRMDTQYF
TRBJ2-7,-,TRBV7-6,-,TGTGCCAGCAGCCCCGGGACGGGAGAGGTTTACGAGCAGTACTTC,CASSPGTGEVYEQYF
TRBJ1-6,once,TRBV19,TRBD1,TGTGCCAGTAGTATAGATCGGGACAGGACCCATTCACCCCTCCACTTT,CASSIDRDRTHSPLHF
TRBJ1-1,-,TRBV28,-,TGTGCCAGCTTCGGGGGCACTGAAGCTTTCTTT,CASFGGTEAFF
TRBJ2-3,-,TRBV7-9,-,TGTGCCAGCAGACCGTGGGCAGAAGACACAGATACGCAGTATTTT,CASRPWAEDTDTQYF
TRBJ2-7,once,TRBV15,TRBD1,TGTGCCACCAGCAGAGTAAGAGGACAGGGACCCCACGAGCAGTACTTC,CATSRVRGQGPHEQYF
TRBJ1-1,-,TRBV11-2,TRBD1,TGTGCCAGCAGCTCCGCCCCGACAGGGATGAACACTGAAGCTTTCTTT,CASSSAPTGMNTEAFF
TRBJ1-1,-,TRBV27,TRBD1,TGTGCCAGCAGGAGACAGGGGGTCAGCGTGAACACTGAAGCTTTCTTT,CASRRQGVSVNTEAFF
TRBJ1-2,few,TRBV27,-,TGTGCCAGCAGTGCCCAACCAAGGGGGGGCGGCTTCTATGGCTACACCTTC,CASSAQPRGGGFYGYTF
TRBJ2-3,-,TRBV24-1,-,TGTGCCACCAGTGACCTAGGTAGGACAGATACGCAGTATTTT,CATSDLGRTDTQYF
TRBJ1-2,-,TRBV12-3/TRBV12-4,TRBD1,TGTGCCAGCAGCGGACAGGGGAGGTATGGCTACACCTTC,CASSGQGRYGYTF
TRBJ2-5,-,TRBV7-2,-,TGTGCCAGCAGCTCGAGAAGGGGGGAGACCCAGTACTTC,CASSSRRGETQYF
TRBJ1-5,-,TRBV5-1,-,TGCGCCAGCAGTTATGGGGGCTTCAATCAGCCCCAGCATTTT,CASSYGGFNQPQHF
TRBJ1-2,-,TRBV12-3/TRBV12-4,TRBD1,TGTGCCAGCAGTTCTGACAGGGGTGGCTACACCTTC,CASSSDRGGYTF
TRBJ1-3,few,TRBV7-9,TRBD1,TGTGCCAGCAGCTTCCAGGGGGCTTCTGGAAACACCATATATTTT,CASSFQGASGNTIYF
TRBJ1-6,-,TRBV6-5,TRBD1,TGTGCCAGCAGCTCAGGTCGGACAGGGCCTTCACCCCTCCACTTT,CASSSGRTGPSPLHF
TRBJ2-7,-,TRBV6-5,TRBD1,TGTGCCAGCATTAAGGGACAGGGCGCCTACGAGCAGTACTTC,CASIKGQGAYEQYF
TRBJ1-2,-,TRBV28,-,TGTGCCAGCAGTCGGTGGACAACTCTCTATGGCTACACCTTC,CASSRWTTLYGYTF
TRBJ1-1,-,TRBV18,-,TGTGCCAGCTCACCCCTAGGGGTGAACACTGAAGCTTTCTTT,CASSPLGVNTEAFF
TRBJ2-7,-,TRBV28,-,TGTGCCAGCAGTTACCACATAGCCAGGGGTTCCTACGAGCAGTACTTC,CASSYHIARGSYEQYF
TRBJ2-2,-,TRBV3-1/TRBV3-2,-,TGTGCCAGCAGCCCTTTGTTAAACACCGGGGAGCTGTTTTTT,CASSPLLNTGELFF
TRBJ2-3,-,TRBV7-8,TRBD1,TGTGCCAGCAGCACAAGGACAGGGGGCTGGACAGATACGCAGTATTTT,CASSTRTGGWTDTQYF
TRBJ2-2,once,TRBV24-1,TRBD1,TGTGCCACCAGTGGAATGGACAGGGAGTATTCGAACACCGGGGAGCTGTTTTTT,CATSGMDREYSNTGELFF
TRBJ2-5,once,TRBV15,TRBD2,TGTGCCACCAGCAGGGTGACGGGGGGGGAGACCCAGTACTTC,CATSRVTGGETQYF
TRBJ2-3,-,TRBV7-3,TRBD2,TGTGCCAGCAGCTTAAGAGTTAGCGGGAGTGCAGATACGCAGTATTTT,CASSLRVSGSADTQYF
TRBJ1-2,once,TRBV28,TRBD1,TGTGCCAGCAGTCCGGGACAGGGGAGGGATGGCTACACCTTC,CASSPGQGRDGYTF
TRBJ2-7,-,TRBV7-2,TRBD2,TGTGCCAGCAGCTTAGTAGCTAGCGGGAGTGGCGAGCAGTACTTC,CASSLVASGSGEQYF
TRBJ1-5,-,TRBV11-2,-,TGTGCCAGCAGCTTATGGGAGGAGCAGCCCCAGCATTTT,CASSLWEEQPQHF
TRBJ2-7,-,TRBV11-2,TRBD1,TGTGCCAGCAGCCCTCAGGTGACAGGGTCCGGCGAGCAGTACTTC,CASSPQVTGSGEQYF
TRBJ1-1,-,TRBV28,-,TGTGCCAGCACCCCTACCCCCAGGAACTCCATCGTGAACACTGAAGCTTTCTTT,CASTPTPRNSIVNTEAFF
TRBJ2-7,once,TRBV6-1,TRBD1,TGTGCCAGCAGTGAAGGTAGGGGACAGGGCTACGAGCAGTACTTC,CASSEGRGQGYEQYF
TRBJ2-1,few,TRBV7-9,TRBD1,TGTGCCAGCAGACCAGACAGGGTGGGGCACAATGAGCAGTTCTTC,CASRPDRVGHNEQFF
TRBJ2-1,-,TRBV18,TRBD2,TGTGCCAGCTACGGACTAGCGGGAGTTAATGAGCAGTTCTTC,CASYGLAGVNEQFF
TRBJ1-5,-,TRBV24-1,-,TGTGCCACCAGTGATGGGGGGGGGAAGGCTACCACAGACACTGGCAATCAGCCCCAGCATTTT,CATSDGGGKATTDTGNQPQHF
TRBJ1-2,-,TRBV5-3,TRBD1,TGTGCCAGAAGTTCTGGGACAGGGCGGTATGGCTACACCTTC,CARSSGTGRYGYTF
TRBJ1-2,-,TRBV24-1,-,TGTGCCACCAGTGCGGGGGTGAGTGGCTACACCTTC,CATSAGVSGYTF
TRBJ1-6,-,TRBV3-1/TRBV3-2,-,TGTGCCAGCAGCCAAGATTCCGGGAAGGAATCACCCCTCCACTTT,CASSQDSGKESPLHF
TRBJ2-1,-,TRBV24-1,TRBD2,TGTGCCACCGCTAGCGGGAGGAACAATGAGCAGTTCTTC,CATASGRNNEQFF
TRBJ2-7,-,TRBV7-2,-,TGTGCCAGCAGCTTAATTGAGAGCTCCTACGAGCAGTACTTC,CASSLIESSYEQYF
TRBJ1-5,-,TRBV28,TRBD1,TGTGCCACCACAGGGGCGGGTTTGCCCCAGCATTTT,CATTGAGLPQHF
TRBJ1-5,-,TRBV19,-,TGTGCCAGTAGGACCAGGCGGGGAACCCAGCCCCAGCATTTT,CASRTRRGTQPQHF
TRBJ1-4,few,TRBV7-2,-,TGTGCCAGCAGACCTGGGAAGGGAGGGGGAACTAATGAAAAACTGTTTTTT,CASRPGKGGGTNEKLFF
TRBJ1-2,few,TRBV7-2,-,TGTGCCAGCAGCTTATTAACAGAGAAACGCTATGGCTACACCTTC,CASSLLTEKRYGYTF
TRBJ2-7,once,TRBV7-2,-,TGTGCCAGCAGCTCCAGCGACAGACCCTACGAGCAGTACTTC,CASSSSDRPYEQYF
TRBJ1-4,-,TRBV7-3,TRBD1,TGTGCCAGCAGCTTGACAGGGGGTGAAAAACTGTTTTTT,CASSLTGGEKLFF
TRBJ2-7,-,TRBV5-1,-,TGCGCCAGCAGCTTGTCTTACTCCTACGAGCAGTACTTC,CASSLSYSYEQYF
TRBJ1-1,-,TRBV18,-,TGTGCCAGCTCACGGACGGGTCGGGGGGACACTGAAGCTTTCTTT,CASSRTGRGDTEAFF
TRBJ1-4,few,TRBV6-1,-,TGTGCCAGCAGTGAGGTCCGGGCGGGTGAAAAACTGTTTTTT,CASSEVRAGEKLFF
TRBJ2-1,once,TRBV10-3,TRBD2,TGTGCCATCAGTGACCGACTAGCGAGACACCCGTCGGATGAGCAGTTCTTC,CAISDRLARHPSDEQFF
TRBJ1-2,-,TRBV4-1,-,TGCGCCAGCAGCCAACCCACACCCAGAAGGGGTGGCTACACCTTC,CASSQPTPRRGGYTF
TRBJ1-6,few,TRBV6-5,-,TGTGCCAGCAGTTCCCCGTATCTCCCTAGCGGTTCACCCCTCCACTTT,CASSSPYLPSGSPLHF
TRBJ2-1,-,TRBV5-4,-,TGTGCCAGCAGCTTACCCCCCAGCAATGAGCAGTTCTTC,CASSLPPSNEQFF
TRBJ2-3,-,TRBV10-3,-,TGTGCCATCAGTGAGTCCAGGGGAACAGATACGCAGTATTTT,CAISESRGTDTQYF
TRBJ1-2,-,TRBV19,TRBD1,TGTGCCAGTCTATTCACGGGAGCGTCAACAGGGGGCTGGGGCTATGGCTACACCTTC,CASLFTGASTGGWGYGYTF
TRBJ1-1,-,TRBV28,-,TGTGCCAGCAGTTTATTCATTCAGGGTGAAGCTTTCTTT,CASSLFIQGEAFF